The rows below give T cell receptor beta chains drawn from one sample of a study of T cell changes during pregnancy in multiple sclerosis. Here immunoSEQ multiplex PCR was the method, and the copy in TCRdb shows in-frame clones only, minus some. The sample records about 47,000 clones, roughly 89% being singletons. Material: peripheral blood, obtained in the first trimester of pregnancy. These receptors came from a female donor with multiple sclerosis, enrolled in a pregnancy study. Each CDR3 is given with its conserved first and last residue. A D gene is named only where the DNA matches it firmly. The size field is filled for only some rows; it gives once, few, many or a size class.

abundance	v_gene	j_gene	d_gene	CDR3nt	CDR3aa
NA	TRBV19	TRBJ1-6	TRBD1	TGTGCCAGTGCCGGGACAGGGGGAAATTCACCCCTCCACTTT	CASAGTGGNSPLHF
NA	TRBV10-3	TRBJ2-5	NA	TGTGCCATCAGTCGGGGGGCCCTCCAAGAGACCCAGTACTTC	CAISRGALQETQYF
NA	TRBV10-3	TRBJ2-7	NA	TGTGCCATCAGTGCGCAGGCGCTCGAGCAGTACTTC	CAISAQALEQYF
NA	TRBV10-1	TRBJ1-3	NA	TGCGCCAGCAGTGATCCCAGTACTGGAAACACCATATATTTT	CASSDPSTGNTIYF
NA	TRBV9	TRBJ2-2	TRBD1	TGTGCCAGCAGCGGACAGGGTCTGAACACCGGGGAGCTGTTTTTT	CASSGQGLNTGELFF
NA	TRBV5-1	TRBJ2-2	TRBD2	TGCGCCAGCAGCCGGGGACTAGCGGGGGGATACACCGGGGAGCTGTTTTTT	CASSRGLAGGYTGELFF
once	TRBV15	TRBJ2-7	TRBD1	TGTGCCACCAGCAGAGGAGGACAGGGGAGCGACGAGCAGTACTTC	CATSRGGQGSDEQYF
NA	TRBV13	TRBJ2-1	TRBD2	TGTGCCAGCAGCGGCTTCCTAGCGGGGGGGGATGAGCAGTTCTTC	CASSGFLAGGDEQFF
NA	TRBV5-4	TRBJ2-5	NA	TGTGCCAGCAGCTTGGTTGTCTCTGAGACCCAGTACTTC	CASSLVVSETQYF
NA	TRBV10-3	TRBJ1-6	NA	TGTGCCATCAGTTGGGGACTCGCCAATTCACCCCTCCACTTT	CAISWGLANSPLHF
NA	TRBV7-8	TRBJ2-2	NA	TGTGCCAGCAGCCCCGGGGTGAGAGAATGGTACGGGGAGCTGTTTTTT	CASSPGVREWYGELFF
NA	TRBV9	TRBJ1-1	NA	TGTGCCAGCAGCGTGATGACAGGCTCTGAAGCTTTCTTT	CASSVMTGSEAFF
NA	TRBV4-1	TRBJ2-3	TRBD2	TGCGCCAGCAGCCTATCCGGGACTAGCGGGGGCACAGATACGCAGTATTTT	CASSLSGTSGGTDTQYF
NA	TRBV7-9	TRBJ1-2	NA	TGTGCCAGCAGCTTAGGAGACGGGAAAAACTATGGCTACACCTTC	CASSLGDGKNYGYTF
NA	TRBV28	TRBJ2-1	NA	TGTGCCAGCAGTGATCTGGGGGCTACCTACAATGAGCAGTTCTTC	CASSDLGATYNEQFF
NA	TRBV5-4	TRBJ1-2	NA	TGTGCCAGCAGCACGGGACAAAACTATGGCTACACCTTC	CASSTGQNYGYTF
NA	TRBV19	TRBJ2-7	TRBD1	TGTGCCAGTAGTCCGAGACAGGGCTCGTACGAGCAGTACTTC	CASSPRQGSYEQYF
NA	TRBV11-2	TRBJ2-1	NA	TGTGCCAGCAGCCCTAGTAGCTCCTACAATGAGCAGTTCTTC	CASSPSSSYNEQFF
NA	TRBV6-1	TRBJ1-1	TRBD1	TGTGCCAGCAGTGAAGCCCGAGGGGGCCTGAGCACTGAAGCTTTCTTT	CASSEARGGLSTEAFF
once	TRBV27	TRBJ2-7	NA	TGTGCCAGCAGTGCAACACCCGGGACTCGGTGGGTTGAGCAGTACTTC	CASSATPGTRWVEQYF
NA	TRBV6-5	TRBJ2-7	NA	TGTGCCAGCAGTCCTAGACTCAGGGGCGAGCAGTACTTC	CASSPRLRGEQYF
NA	TRBV30	TRBJ2-5	TRBD2	TGTGCCTGGAGTGTTGGGGGGGGGTGGGAGGAGACCCAGTACTTC	CAWSVGGGWEETQYF
NA	TRBV5-5	TRBJ2-7	NA	TGTGCCAGCAGCTTGGCTGGGCCGGCCTCCTACGAGCAGTACTTC	CASSLAGPASYEQYF
NA	TRBV7-2	TRBJ2-1	NA	TGTGCCAGCAGCTTAGGAGGGGGGGGGAACAATGAGCAGTTCTTC	CASSLGGGGNNEQFF
NA	TRBV5-4	TRBJ1-2	TRBD1	TGTGCCAGCAGCTACTGGACAGGGTTTAACTATGGCTACACCTTC	CASSYWTGFNYGYTF